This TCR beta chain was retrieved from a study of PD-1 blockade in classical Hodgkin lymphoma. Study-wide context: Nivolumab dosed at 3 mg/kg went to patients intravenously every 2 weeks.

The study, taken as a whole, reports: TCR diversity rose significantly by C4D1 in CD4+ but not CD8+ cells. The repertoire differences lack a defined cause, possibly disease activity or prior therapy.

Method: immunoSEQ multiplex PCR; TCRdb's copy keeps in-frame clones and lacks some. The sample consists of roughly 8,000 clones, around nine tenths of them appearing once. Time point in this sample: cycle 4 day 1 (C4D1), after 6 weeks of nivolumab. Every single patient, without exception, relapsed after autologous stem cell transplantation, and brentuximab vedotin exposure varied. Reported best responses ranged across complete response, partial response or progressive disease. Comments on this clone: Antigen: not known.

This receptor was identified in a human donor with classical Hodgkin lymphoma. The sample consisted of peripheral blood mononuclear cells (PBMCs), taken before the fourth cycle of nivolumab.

For the CDR3, the DNA is TGTGCCACCCCCCGGACTAGCGTTAGCGGGGAGCTGTTTTTT. Translation gives CATPRTSVSGELFF. The chain recombines TRBV2 with TRBJ2-2; 9 nucleotides line up with TRBD2. The CDR3 is made up of 14 amino acids. V shed 10 bases and J 7 bases; nucleotides not matched to a gene: 10. Germline CDR1 reads SNHLY; CDR2 reads FYNNEI.